Listed below are T cell receptor beta chains from one sample, sequenced in a study of blood T cell repertoires in COVID-19. Profiled with immunoSEQ multiplex PCR; TCRdb holds only in-frame clones, not every one. The sample includes under 150,000 clones, 84% seen only once; the top ten take about 5.8%. The sequenced material came from PBMCs or T cells enriched from blood (not recorded which). The receptors originated from a woman in her forties or fifties who had been exposed to COVID-19. Each CDR3 is given with its conserved first and last residue. Each record gives: clone size, J gene, D gene, V gene, CDR3 DNA, CDR3 protein. The D gene is left open where the match is weak. Size is stated for part of the rows, as once, few or many counts, or as a class when the clone is expanded.

abundance: -; j_gene: TRBJ2-1; d_gene: TRBD2; v_gene: TRBV29-1; CDR3nt: TGCAGCGTTGAGCTGGTGGTAGCGGGAGGGAATGAGCAGTTCTTC; CDR3aa: CSVELVVAGGNEQFF
abundance: -; j_gene: TRBJ2-5; d_gene: -; v_gene: TRBV20-1; CDR3nt: TGCAGTGCTAGTCTCGGTGAGACCCAGTACTTC; CDR3aa: CSASLGETQYF
abundance: -; j_gene: TRBJ2-7; d_gene: TRBD1; v_gene: TRBV7-2; CDR3nt: TGTGCCAGCAGCCCGACAGGGGGATGGAACAGGGCCTACGAGCAGTACTTC; CDR3aa: CASSPTGGWNRAYEQYF
abundance: -; j_gene: TRBJ1-5; d_gene: -; v_gene: TRBV6-2/TRBV6-3; CDR3nt: TGTGCCAGCCGCCGGCGGGAGGGAGTGAATCAGCCCCAGCATTTT; CDR3aa: CASRRREGVNQPQHF
abundance: -; j_gene: TRBJ1-2; d_gene: -; v_gene: TRBV6-5; CDR3nt: TGTGCCAGCAGCCGGTTTAACTATGGCTACACCTTC; CDR3aa: CASSRFNYGYTF
abundance: -; j_gene: TRBJ1-4; d_gene: TRBD1; v_gene: TRBV18; CDR3nt: TGTGCCAGCTCCCCCCTACAGGGGGTGGGTGAAAAACTGTTTTTT; CDR3aa: CASSPLQGVGEKLFF
abundance: -; j_gene: TRBJ1-3; d_gene: TRBD1; v_gene: TRBV2; CDR3nt: TGTGCCAGCAGTGAACGGAGGGACAGGCTCAGCTCTGGAAACACCATATATTTT; CDR3aa: CASSERRDRLSSGNTIYF
abundance: -; j_gene: TRBJ2-2; d_gene: -; v_gene: TRBV6-5; CDR3nt: TGTGCCAGCAGTTTCCTGGGGGGCACCGGGGAGCTGTTTTTT; CDR3aa: CASSFLGGTGELFF
abundance: -; j_gene: TRBJ1-5; d_gene: TRBD1; v_gene: TRBV4-2; CDR3nt: TGTGCCAGCAGCCCCCGGACAGGAGGGGCTAGCAATCAGCCCCAGCATTTT; CDR3aa: CASSPRTGGASNQPQHF
abundance: -; j_gene: TRBJ2-3; d_gene: -; v_gene: TRBV14; CDR3nt: TGTGCCAGCAGCCCCTGGGCCCGTCGAACTGGCACAGATACGCAGTATTTT; CDR3aa: CASSPWARRTGTDTQYF
abundance: -; j_gene: TRBJ2-7; d_gene: TRBD1; v_gene: TRBV10-3; CDR3nt: TGTGCCATCAGTGAGCCCGGGACAGGGACCTACGAGCAGTACTTC; CDR3aa: CAISEPGTGTYEQYF
abundance: -; j_gene: TRBJ2-1; d_gene: -; v_gene: TRBV12-5; CDR3nt: TGTGCTAGTCGGGAAACTCATAGAAATGGGAATGAGCAGTTCTTC; CDR3aa: CASRETHRNGNEQFF
abundance: -; j_gene: TRBJ1-2; d_gene: TRBD1; v_gene: TRBV4-1; CDR3nt: TGCGCCAGCAGCCTCTCAGACAGGGGGCGCGCCTATGGCTACACCTTC; CDR3aa: CASSLSDRGRAYGYTF
abundance: -; j_gene: TRBJ2-3; d_gene: TRBD1; v_gene: TRBV24-1; CDR3nt: TGTGCCACCAGTGACTCGGGACAGCCTAGCACAGATACGCAGTATTTT; CDR3aa: CATSDSGQPSTDTQYF
abundance: -; j_gene: TRBJ2-7; d_gene: TRBD1; v_gene: TRBV7-9; CDR3nt: TGTGCCAGCAGCTCGACAGGGTACCCCTACGAGCAGTACTTC; CDR3aa: CASSSTGYPYEQYF
abundance: once; j_gene: TRBJ2-7; d_gene: -; v_gene: TRBV19; CDR3nt: TGTGCCAGTAGTTCTCGGTCGTACGAGCAGTACTTC; CDR3aa: CASSSRSYEQYF